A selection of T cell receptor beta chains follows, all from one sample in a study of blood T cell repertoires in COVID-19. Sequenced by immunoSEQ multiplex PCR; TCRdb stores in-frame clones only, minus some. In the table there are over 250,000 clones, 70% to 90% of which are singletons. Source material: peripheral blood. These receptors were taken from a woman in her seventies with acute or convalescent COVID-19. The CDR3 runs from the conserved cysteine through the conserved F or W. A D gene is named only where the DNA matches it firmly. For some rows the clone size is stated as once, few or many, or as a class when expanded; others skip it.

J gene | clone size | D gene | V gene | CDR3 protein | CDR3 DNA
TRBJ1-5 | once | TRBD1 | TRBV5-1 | CASSPGQGQPQHF | TGCGCCAGCAGCCCCGGACAGGGTCAGCCCCAGCATTTT
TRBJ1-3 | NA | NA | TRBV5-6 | CASSPQAYSGNTIYF | TGTGCCAGCAGCCCCCAGGCCTACTCTGGAAACACCATATATTTT
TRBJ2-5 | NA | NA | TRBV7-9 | CASSLALGGSETQYF | TGTGCCAGCAGCTTAGCGCTGGGAGGTTCAGAGACCCAGTACTTC
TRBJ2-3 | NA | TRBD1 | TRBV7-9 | CASSLASGTGYFADTQYF | TGTGCCAGCAGCTTAGCCTCCGGGACAGGGTATTTCGCAGATACGCAGTATTTT
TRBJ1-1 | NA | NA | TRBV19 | CASSKAGEYRSEAFF | TGTGCCAGTAGTAAGGCGGGGGAGTATAGGTCAGAAGCTTTCTTT
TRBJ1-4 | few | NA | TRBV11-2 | CASSHGRGRGGEKLFF | TGTGCCAGCAGCCACGGGAGGGGCAGGGGAGGGGAAAAACTGTTTTTT
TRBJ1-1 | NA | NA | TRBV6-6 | CASSYSPGDKAFF | TGTGCCAGCAGTTACTCCCCAGGGGATAAAGCTTTCTTT
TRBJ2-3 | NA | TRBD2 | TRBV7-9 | CAAQAGGTDTQYF | TGTGCCGCCCAGGCGGGGGGAACAGATACGCAGTATTTT
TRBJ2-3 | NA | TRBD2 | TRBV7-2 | CASSSLGGAGDTQYF | TGTGCCAGCAGTTCTCTCGGGGGGGCCGGAGATACGCAGTATTTT
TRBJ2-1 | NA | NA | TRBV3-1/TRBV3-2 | CASSQVGGAEQFF | TGTGCCAGCAGCCAAGTTGGAGGGGCCGAGCAGTTCTTC
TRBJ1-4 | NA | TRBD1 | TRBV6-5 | CASSSGNRGRPGKLFF | TGTGCCAGCAGTTCGGGGAACAGGGGGCGCCCCGGAAAACTGTTTTTT
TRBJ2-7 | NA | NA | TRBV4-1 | CASSQGPGYEQYF | TGCGCCAGCAGCCAAGGTCCCGGCTACGAGCAGTACTTC
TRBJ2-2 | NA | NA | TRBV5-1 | CASSLADRDTGELFF | TGCGCCAGCAGCTTGGCGGACAGAGACACCGGGGAGCTGTTTTTT
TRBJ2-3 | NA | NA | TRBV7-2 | CASSLASGNTDTQYF | TGTGCCAGCAGCTTAGCCAGCGGAAACACAGATACGCAGTATTTT
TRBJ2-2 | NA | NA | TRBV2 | CASTGALSREAGELFF | TGTGCCAGCACCGGGGCCCTGAGCAGGGAGGCCGGGGAGCTGTTTTTT
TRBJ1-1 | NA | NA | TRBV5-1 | CASSLSGITEAFF | TGCGCCAGCAGCTTGTCAGGGATCACTGAAGCTTTCTTT
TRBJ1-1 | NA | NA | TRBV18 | CASSPPAGLNTEAFF | TGTGCCAGCTCACCACCTGCAGGCTTGAACACTGAAGCTTTCTTT
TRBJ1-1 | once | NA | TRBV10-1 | CASSEGIRGLSTEAFF | TGCGCCAGCAGTGAGGGAATTAGGGGATTGAGCACTGAAGCTTTCTTT
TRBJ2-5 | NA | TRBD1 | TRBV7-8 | CASSLSRGQETQYF | TGTGCCAGCAGCTTAAGCAGGGGGCAAGAGACCCAGTACTTC
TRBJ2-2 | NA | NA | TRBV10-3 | CAIRPTGSGELFF | TGTGCCATCAGACCGACAGGCTCCGGGGAGCTGTTTTTT
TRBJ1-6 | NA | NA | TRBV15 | CATSRGDGGLNSPLHF | TGTGCCACCAGCAGAGGAGACGGGGGGCTCAATTCACCCCTCCACTTT
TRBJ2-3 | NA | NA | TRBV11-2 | CASSLSTNLGDTQYF | TGTGCCAGCAGCTTAAGTACCAACCTCGGGGATACGCAGTATTTT
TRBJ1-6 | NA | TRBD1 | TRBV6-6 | CASSPGQGNSPLHF | TGTGCCAGCAGTCCCGGACAGGGCAATTCACCCCTCCACTTT
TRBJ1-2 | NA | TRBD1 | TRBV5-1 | CASSQQGKDGYTF | TGCGCCAGCAGCCAACAGGGGAAAGATGGCTACACCTTC
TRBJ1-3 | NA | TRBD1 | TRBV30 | CAWSLTGGVSGNTIYF | TGTGCCTGGAGTTTAACAGGGGGAGTATCTGGAAACACCATATATTTT
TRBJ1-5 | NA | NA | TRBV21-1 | CASSTSTGLISNQPQHF | TGTGCCAGCAGCACCTCAACAGGGTTAATTAGCAATCAGCCCCAGCATTTT
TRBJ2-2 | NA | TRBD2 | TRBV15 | CATSRDLASGGNTGELFF | TGTGCCACCAGCAGAGATCTCGCTAGCGGGGGGAACACCGGGGAGCTGTTTTTT
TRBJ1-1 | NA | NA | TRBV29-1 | CSVTTGLYTEAFF | TGCAGCGTAACTACAGGGCTTTACACTGAAGCTTTCTTT
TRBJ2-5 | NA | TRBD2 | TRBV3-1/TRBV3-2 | CASSQGERGGQETQYF | TGTGCCAGCAGCCAAGGGGAGCGGGGGGGACAAGAGACCCAGTACTTC
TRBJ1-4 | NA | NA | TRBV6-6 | CASRPRPDEKLFF | TGTGCCAGCAGGCCACGCCCAGATGAAAAACTGTTTTTT
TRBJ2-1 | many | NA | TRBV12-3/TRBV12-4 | CASSFYPHEQFF | TGTGCCAGCAGTTTCTATCCGCATGAGCAGTTCTTC
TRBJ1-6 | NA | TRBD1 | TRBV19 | CASSALGTGIEGSPLHF | TGTGCCAGTAGTGCGCTGGGGACAGGGATTGAAGGCTCACCCCTCCACTTT
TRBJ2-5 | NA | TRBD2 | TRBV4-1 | CASSHGTSGGTLGAQYF | TGCGCCAGCAGCCATGGGACTAGCGGGGGGACACTAGGGGCCCAGTACTTC
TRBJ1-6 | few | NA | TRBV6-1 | CASSEAISGNSPLHF | TGTGCCAGCAGTGAAGCGATCTCGGGTAATTCACCCCTCCACTTT
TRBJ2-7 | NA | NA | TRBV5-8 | CASSLRMGLDYEQYF | TGTGCCAGCAGCTTAAGGATGGGGCTGGACTACGAGCAGTACTTC
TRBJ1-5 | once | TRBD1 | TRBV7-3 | CASSRTGNQPQHF | TGTGCCAGCAGCCGGACAGGTAATCAGCCCCAGCATTTT
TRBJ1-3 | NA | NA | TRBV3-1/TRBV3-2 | CASTPGAGNTIYF | TGTGCCAGCACCCCGGGGGCTGGAAACACCATATATTTT
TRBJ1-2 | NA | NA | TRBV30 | CAWSRGENYGYTF | TGTGCCTGGAGCCGGGGGGAGAACTATGGCTACACCTTC
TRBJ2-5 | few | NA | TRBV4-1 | CASSQGRGAETQYF | TGCGCCAGCAGCCAAGGGAGGGGTGCAGAGACCCAGTACTTC
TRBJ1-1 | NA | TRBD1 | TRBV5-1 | CASSLAGPRQGGAEAFF | TGCGCCAGCAGCCTAGCCGGGCCCCGACAGGGGGGGGCTGAAGCTTTCTTT
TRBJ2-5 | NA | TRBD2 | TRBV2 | CASTLGLAGGQETQYF | TGTGCCAGCACCCTGGGACTAGCGGGGGGGCAGGAGACCCAGTACTTC
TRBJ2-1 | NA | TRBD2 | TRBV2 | CAGDSGGLRNNEQFF | TGTGCCGGCGATAGCGGGGGCCTCAGAAACAATGAGCAGTTCTTC